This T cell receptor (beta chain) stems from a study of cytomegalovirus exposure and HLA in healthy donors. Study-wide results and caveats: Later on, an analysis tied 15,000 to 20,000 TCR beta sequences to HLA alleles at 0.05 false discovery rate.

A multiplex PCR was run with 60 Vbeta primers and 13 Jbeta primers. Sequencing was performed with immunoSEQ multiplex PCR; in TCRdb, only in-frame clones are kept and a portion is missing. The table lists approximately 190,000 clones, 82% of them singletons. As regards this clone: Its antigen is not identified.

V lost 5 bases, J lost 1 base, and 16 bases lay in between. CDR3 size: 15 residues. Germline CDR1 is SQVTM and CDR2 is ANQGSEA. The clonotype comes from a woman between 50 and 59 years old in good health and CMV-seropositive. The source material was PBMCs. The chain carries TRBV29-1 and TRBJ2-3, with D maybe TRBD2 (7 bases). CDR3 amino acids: CSVWYRGARTDTQYF. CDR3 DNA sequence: TGCAGCGTTTGGTATCGGGGGGCTCGCACAGATACGCAGTATTTT.